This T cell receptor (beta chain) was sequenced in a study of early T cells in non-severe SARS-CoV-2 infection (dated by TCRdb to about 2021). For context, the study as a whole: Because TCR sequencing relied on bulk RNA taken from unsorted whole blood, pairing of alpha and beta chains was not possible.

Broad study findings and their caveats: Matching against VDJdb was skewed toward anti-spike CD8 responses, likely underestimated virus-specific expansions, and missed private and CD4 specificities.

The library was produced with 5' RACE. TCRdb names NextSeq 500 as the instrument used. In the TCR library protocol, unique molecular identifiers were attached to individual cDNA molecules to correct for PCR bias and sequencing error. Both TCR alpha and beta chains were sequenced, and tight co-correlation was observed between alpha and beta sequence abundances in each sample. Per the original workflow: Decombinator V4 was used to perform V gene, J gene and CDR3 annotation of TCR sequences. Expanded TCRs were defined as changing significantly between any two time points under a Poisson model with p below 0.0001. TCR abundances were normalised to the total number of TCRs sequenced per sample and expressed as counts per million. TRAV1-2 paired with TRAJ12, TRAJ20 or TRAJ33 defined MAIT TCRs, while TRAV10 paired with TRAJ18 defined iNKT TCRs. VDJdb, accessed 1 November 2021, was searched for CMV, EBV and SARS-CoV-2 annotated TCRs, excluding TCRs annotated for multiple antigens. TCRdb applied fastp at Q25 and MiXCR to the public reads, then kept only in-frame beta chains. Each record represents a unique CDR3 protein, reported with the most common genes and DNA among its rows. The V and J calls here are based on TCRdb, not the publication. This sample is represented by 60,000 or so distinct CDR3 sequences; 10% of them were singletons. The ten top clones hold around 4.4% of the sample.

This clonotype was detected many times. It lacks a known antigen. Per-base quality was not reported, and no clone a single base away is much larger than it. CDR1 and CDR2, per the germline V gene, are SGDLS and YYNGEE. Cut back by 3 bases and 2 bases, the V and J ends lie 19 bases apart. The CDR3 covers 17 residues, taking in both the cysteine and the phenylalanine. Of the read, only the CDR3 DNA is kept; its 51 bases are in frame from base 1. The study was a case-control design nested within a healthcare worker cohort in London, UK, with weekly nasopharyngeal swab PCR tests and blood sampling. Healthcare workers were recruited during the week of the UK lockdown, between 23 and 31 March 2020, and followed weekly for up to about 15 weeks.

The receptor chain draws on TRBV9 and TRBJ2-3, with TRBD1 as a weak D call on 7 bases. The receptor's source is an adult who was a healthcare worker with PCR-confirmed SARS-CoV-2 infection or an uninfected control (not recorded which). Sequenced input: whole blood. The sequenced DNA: TGTGCCAGCAGCGGACGGGACAGCGGGTACCACACAGATACGCAGTATTTT. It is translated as CASSGRDSGYHTDTQYF.